The 29 T cell receptor beta chains below all came from one sample that was sequenced in a study of technical replicates of blood from several donors (TCRdb year 2017). The library was built by means of the immunoSEQ multiplex PCR assay. TCRdb holds this immuneACCESS table with in-frame rearrangements only. Some clones are missing; in checked studies, unresolved V genes explain under half, and the rest has no known cause. This sample gives 75,000 to 100,000 clones in total; about 94% of them show up just once. 0.2% to 0.3% of the sample belongs to the ten largest clones. What was sequenced was T cells isolated from PBMCs. These receptors came from a human donor in good health.

This chain uses TRBV4-2 with TRBJ2-2; D might be TRBD2 (5 bases). The CDR3 contains 20 residues. The V end was cut by 0 bases, the J end by 6 bases, with 26 bases between. Germline V gives CDR1 LGHNA, CDR2 YNFKEQ. DNA for the CDR3: TGTGCCAGCAGCCAAGAGATGGTGGTACGGGGATTTTCCGGGTCCGGGGAGCTGTTTTTT. This gives the protein CASSQEMVVRGFSGSGELFF.

The chain recombines TRBV4-1 with TRBJ2-6, with 8 bases lining up with TRBD1. Germline CDR1 is MGHRA and CDR2 is YSYEKL. This CDR3 comprises 17 residues. Trimming took 4 bases from V and 1 from J; bases not matched to a gene: 6. CDR3 DNA sequence: TGCGCCAGCAGCCCGGGACAGGCGGCTTCTGGGGCCAACGTCCTGACTTTC. This sequence encodes CASSPGQAASGANVLTF.

CDR3 DNA sequence: TGTGCCAGCAGTTACTCGGCCAGGGTTGGCTACACCTTC. Translated, it gives CASSYSARVGYTF. This chain uses TRBV6-5 with TRBJ1-2, with a tentative D call TRBD1 (5 bases). Germline CDR1 MNHEY, CDR2 SVGAGI. The CDR3 runs 13 residues. With 0 bases removed from V and 7 bases from J, the gap between germline ends came to 9 bases.

The gene calls are TRBV11-1 and TRBJ2-1; no firm D call. Trimming shortened V by 6 bases and J by 4 bases, and 7 bases separated the two germline ends. Germline V gene sequence: CDR1 SGHAT, CDR2 FQDESV (reference sequence). The CDR3 covers 12 residues. CDR3 region: CASRQTYNEQFF. The CDR3 DNA reads as TGTGCCAGCAGGCAAACATACAATGAGCAGTTCTTC.

Only one count was recorded for this clone. J is TRBJ2-1 and V is TRBV4-1; no firm D call. Trimming left V 4 bases short and J 8 bases short, with 9 bases between. CDR3 size: 12 residues. The V gene's germline CDR1 is MGHRA and CDR2 YSYEKL. This CDR3 is CASSPRKDEQFF. For the CDR3, the DNA is TGCGCCAGCAGCCCGCGGAAGGATGAGCAGTTCTTC.

This clone was recorded once. The genes are TRBV19 and TRBJ2-2; D may be TRBD2 (6 bases). Germline V gene data show CDR1 as LNHDA and CDR2 as SQIVND (reference sequence). The V and J ends lost 9 bases and 6 bases respectively, with 29 bases between them. The CDR3 has 18 residues. CDR3 coding DNA: TGTGCCAGCTTTTCTCCGGGACTTCATCCCCGAGGGGCCGGGGAGCTGTTTTTT. As protein: CASFSPGLHPRGAGELFF.

The chain employs TRBV19 and TRBJ1-1, with D tentatively TRBD1 (6 bases). The CDR3 totals 13 residues. The V gene's germline CDR1 is LNHDA and CDR2 SQIVND (reference sequence). V lost 7 bases to trimming and J lost 5 bases, with 14 bases between them. CDR3 region: CASNTGIRTEAFF. In DNA, the CDR3 is TGTGCCAGTAACACAGGGATTCGGACTGAAGCTTTCTTT.

The CDR3 DNA sequence: TGTGCCAGAAGGACACCCCTCTACGAGCAGTACTTC. Its translation is CARRTPLYEQYF. The chain employs TRBV19 and TRBJ2-7; tentative D call: TRBD1 (5 bases). Per germline, CDR1 LNHDA and CDR2 SQIVND (reference sequence). V lost 9 bases and J 3 bases, leaving 12 bases between the germline ends. The CDR3 is 12 residues long. Variable domain in full (rest from reference TRBV19 and TRBJ2-7): DGGITQSPKYLFRKEGQNVTLSCEQNLNHDAMYWYRQDPGQGLRLIYYSQIVNDFQKGDIAEGYSVSREKKESFPLTVTSAQKNPTAFYLCARRTPLYEQYFGPGTRLTVT.

V and J are TRBV5-6 and TRBJ1-5; TRBD1 aligns across 7 bases. This CDR3 spans 15 amino acids. V trimming: 1 base; J trimming: 1 base; junction bases outside the gene matches: 2. Per the germline V gene, CDR1 is SGHDT and CDR2 is YYEEEE. The CDR3 spells CASSLKQGSNQPQHF. CDR3 coding DNA: TGTGCCAGCAGCTTGAAACAGGGGAGCAATCAGCCCCAGCATTTT.

V is TRBV18 and J is TRBJ2-7; 10 positions agree with TRBD1. V was pared by 0 bases and J by 2 bases, with 22 bases of the junction left unmatched. The CDR3 extends over 22 amino acids. Germline V lookup: CDR1 KGHSH, CDR2 LQKENI. Here the CDR3 DNA reads TGTGCCAGCTCACCACCGAATTCACTACCAAAACGGCGACAGGGGGCGACCTACGAGCAGTACTTC. Its translation is CASSPPNSLPKRRQGATYEQYF.

V gene TRBV28 combines with J gene TRBJ2-7, with D unclear. The V end lost 2 bases, the J end lost 2 bases, and 4 bases lay between the germline ends. Germline loops: CDR1 MDHEN, CDR2 SYDVKM. The CDR3 length is 12 residues. The CDR3 region is CASSLTAYEQYF. The CDR3 bases are TGTGCCAGCAGTTTAACAGCCTACGAGCAGTACTTC.

The rearrangement uses TRBV7-9 and TRBJ2-5; D call uncertain. Trimming took 6 bases from V and 2 from J, leaving 19 bases between them. The CDR3 loop spans 16 amino acids. Germline assignment: CDR1 SEHNR and CDR2 FQNEAQ (reference sequence). CDR3 region: CASRYKARFTQETQYF. CDR3 nucleotide sequence: TGTGCCAGCAGATATAAAGCTAGGTTTACGCAAGAGACCCAGTACTTC. Using reference TRBV7-9 and TRBJ2-5 for the parts outside the CDR3, the full variable domain is DTGVSQNPRHKITKRGQNVTFRCDPISEHNRLYWYRQTLGQGPEFLTYFQNEAQLEKSRLLSDRFSAERPKGSFSTLEIQRTEQGDSAMYLCASRYKARFTQETQYFGPGTRLLVL.

V gene TRBV5-4 combines with J gene TRBJ1-1; 8 nucleotides match TRBD1. The CDR3 is made up of 14 amino acids. CDR1 is SGHNT, CDR2 YYREEE, per germline (reference sequence). J was trimmed by 1 base and V by 3 bases; bases with no gene match: 2. CDR3 region: CASSWDRSNTEAFF. Here the CDR3 DNA reads TGTGCCAGCAGCTGGGACAGGTCGAACACTGAAGCTTTCTTT. Using reference TRBV5-4 and TRBJ1-1 for the parts outside the CDR3, the full variable domain is ETGVTQSPTHLIKTRGQQVTLRCSSQSGHNTVSWYQQALGQGPQFIFQYYREEENGRGNFPPRFSGLQFPNYSSELNVNALELDDSALYLCASSWDRSNTEAFFGQGTRLTVV.

The V call is TRBV4-1, the J call TRBJ2-7; a possible D gene is TRBD2 (6 bases). The germline V and J ends were trimmed by 2 bases and 5 bases, with 10 bases remaining between them. Germline CDR1 is MGHRA and CDR2 is YSYEKL. The CDR3 length is 13 residues. The CDR3 bases are TGCGCCAGCAGCCAACCCCGGGAGCACGAGCAGTACTTC. Translation: CASSQPREHEQYF.

The gene calls are TRBV7-6 and TRBJ2-3, with D possibly matching TRBD2 (6 bases). The CDR3 runs 16 residues. The V end lost 5 bases, the J end lost 0 bases, and 15 bases lay between the germline ends. Per germline, CDR1 SGHVS and CDR2 FNYEAQ. The CDR3 region is CASSGFGGLSTDTQYF. The CDR3 DNA follows: TGTGCCAGCAGCGGGTTCGGGGGACTTAGCACAGATACGCAGTATTTT.

V gene TRBV15 combines with J gene TRBJ2-1, with 9 positions matching TRBD2. Per germline, CDR1 LNHNV and CDR2 YYDKDF (reference sequence). The CDR3 has 16 residues. The V gene end was trimmed by 1 base and the J gene end by 5 bases; junction bases not matched to a gene: 6. This CDR3 is CATSRVRAGGNNEQFF. CDR3 DNA sequence: TGTGCCACCAGCAGAGTTCGGGCGGGGGGGAACAATGAGCAGTTCTTC.

The CDR3: CASSSYSGAYEQYF. CDR3 DNA sequence: TGTGCCAGCAGCTCCTACAGCGGGGCCTACGAGCAGTACTTC. This rearrangement joins TRBV11-1 to TRBJ2-7; TRBD2 matches 7 bases. V was clipped by 4 bases and J by 2 bases; unmatched bases: 5. Germline V CDR1 and CDR2: SGHAT, FQDESV (reference sequence). The length of the CDR3 is 14 residues.

The chain employs TRBV10-1 and TRBJ2-3; D not certain. The length of the CDR3 is 13 residues. Germline V lookup: CDR1 WNHNN, CDR2 SYGVQD (reference sequence). Trimming removed 3 bases at V and 6 bases at J, with 10 bases between. The CDR3 DNA is TGCGCCAGCAGTGACAGGTTGGATGATACGCAGTATTTT. Its protein product is CASSDRLDDTQYF.

The rearrangement joins TRBV19 to TRBJ2-1; 15 bases match TRBD2. The V segment lost 4 bases and the J segment 1 base; nucleotides outside the gene matches: 8. Germline CDR1 is LNHDA and CDR2 is SQIVND (reference sequence). This CDR3 has 19 amino acids. The CDR3 here is CASSTSGTSGGWSYNEQFF. The CDR3 DNA reads TGTGCCAGTAGTACCTCAGGGACTAGCGGGGGGTGGTCCTACAATGAGCAGTTCTTC. Full variable domain (missing parts from reference TRBV19 and TRBJ2-1): DGGITQSPKYLFRKEGQNVTLSCEQNLNHDAMYWYRQDPGQGLRLIYYSQIVNDFQKGDIAEGYSVSREKKESFPLTVTSAQKNPTAFYLCASSTSGTSGGWSYNEQFFGPGTRLTVL.

The CDR3 DNA is TGTGCCATCAGTGTAAGGGGCTACGAGCAGTACTTC. Encoded protein: CAISVRGYEQYF. The chain combines TRBV10-3 with TRBJ2-7; TRBD1 is a possible D gene (5 bases). Looked up from germline, CDR1 is ENHRY and CDR2 is SYGVKD. This CDR3 comprises 12 residues. Trimming removed 4 bases from V and 3 bases from J, with 7 bases in between.

The CDR3 loop reads CASSLDTMNTEAFF. The CDR3 nucleotides are TGTGCCAGCAGTTTGGACACCATGAACACTGAAGCTTTCTTT. The chain employs TRBV28 and TRBJ1-1, with TRBD1 as a possible D gene (5 bases). V was shortened by 3 bases and J by 0 bases, with 8 bases between the two germline ends. The germline gives CDR1 MDHEN, CDR2 SYDVKM. The CDR3 is made up of 14 amino acids. The complete variable domain, with remaining parts taken from reference TRBV28 and TRBJ1-1, reads DVKVTQSSRYLVKRTGEKVFLECVQDMDHENMFWYRQDPGLGLRLIYFSYDVKMKEKGDIPEGYSVSREKKERFSLILESASTNQTSMYLCASSLDTMNTEAFFGQGTRLTVV.

V and J are TRBV5-4 and TRBJ1-2, with TRBD1 matching 12 bases. Trimming at V came to 4 bases and at J to 6 bases, leaving 10 bases not matched to a gene. The germline V gene encodes CDR1 SGHNT and CDR2 YYREEE (reference sequence). The CDR3 consists of 16 residues. CDR3 coding DNA: TGTGCCAGCAGCAACCGGGACAGGGGGCGGAAGAATGGCTACACCTTC. Protein: CASSNRDRGRKNGYTF. Full variable domain (rest looked up from reference TRBV5-4 and TRBJ1-2): ETGVTQSPTHLIKTRGQQVTLRCSSQSGHNTVSWYQQALGQGPQFIFQYYREEENGRGNFPPRFSGLQFPNYSSELNVNALELDDSALYLCASSNRDRGRKNGYTFGSGTRLTVV.

V is TRBV14 and J is TRBJ2-7; no definite D call. The CDR3 is made up of 13 amino acids. V dropped 6 bases and J dropped 0 bases, with 9 bases sitting between them. CDR1 is SGHDN and CDR2 is FVKESK in the germline V gene. CDR3 region: CASRAGSSYEQYF. The CDR3 DNA is TGTGCCAGCAGGGCCGGGTCCTCCTACGAGCAGTACTTC.

The J gene is TRBJ2-5, the V gene TRBV6-1, with 11 bases identical to TRBD2. V lost 3 bases to trimming and J lost 5 bases; unmatched junction nucleotides: 5. The germline V gene encodes CDR1 MNHNS and CDR2 SASEGT. The length of the CDR3 is 15 residues. The CDR3 nucleotides read TGTGCCAGCAGTGATAGCGGGAGGGCCGGGGAGACCCAGTACTTC. Protein product: CASSDSGRAGETQYF.

The V gene is TRBV5-6, the J gene TRBJ1-2, with D unresolved. The germline V and J ends were trimmed by 1 base and 2 bases, with 18 bases remaining between them. The V gene's germline CDR1 is SGHDT and CDR2 YYEEEE. The CDR3 spans 17 residues. Here the CDR3 DNA reads TGTGCCAGCAGCTTGTGGGAGAGCTGGGTCGGCAACTATGGCTACACCTTC. It translates to CASSLWESWVGNYGYTF. Combining the CDR3 with reference TRBV5-6 and TRBJ1-2 gives the whole variable domain DAGVTQSPTHLIKTRGQQVTLRCSPKSGHDTVSWYQQALGQGPQFIFQYYEEEERQRGNFPDRFSGHQFPNYSSELNVNALLLGDSALYLCASSLWESWVGNYGYTFGSGTRLTVV.

The chain couples TRBV6-1 to TRBJ1-2; 9 nucleotides match TRBD1. Germline lookup yields CDR1 MNHNS and CDR2 SASEGT. The CDR3 totals 13 residues. V was pared by 9 bases and J by 8 bases, with 10 bases of the junction left unmatched. CDR3 bases: TGTGCCAGTAGGGACAGGGTAATTCCCGGCTACACCTTC. It specifies CASRDRVIPGYTF.

The chain carries TRBV5-4 and TRBJ2-2; 11 nucleotides align to TRBD2. V dropped 4 bases and J dropped 8; count of bases not matched to a gene: 10. Germline V gene lookup returns CDR1 SGHNT and CDR2 YYREEE (reference sequence). This CDR3 is 16 amino acids long. CDR3 nucleotide sequence: TGTGCCAGCAGCCCGCTAGCGGGAGGCCCTAGGGGGGAGCTGTTTTTT. It encodes CASSPLAGGPRGELFF. Drawing the rest from reference TRBV5-4 and TRBJ2-2, the complete variable domain is ETGVTQSPTHLIKTRGQQVTLRCSSQSGHNTVSWYQQALGQGPQFIFQYYREEENGRGNFPPRFSGLQFPNYSSELNVNALELDDSALYLCASSPLAGGPRGELFFGEGSRLTVL.

The V call is TRBV4-1, the J call TRBJ2-7; D not certain. With 2 bases removed from V and 2 bases from J, the gap between germline ends came to 10 bases. The CDR3 is made up of 14 amino acids. Looked up from germline, CDR1 is MGHRA and CDR2 is YSYEKL. The CDR3 DNA reads as TGCGCCAGCAGCCAACCAACAACAGCCTACGAGCAGTACTTC. It codes for CASSQPTTAYEQYF.

The genes are TRBV11-2 and TRBJ1-1; a weak D match, TRBD1 (6 bases). The CDR3 is 15 residues long. Trimming took 1 base from V and 5 from J, leaving 14 bases between them. Germline V lookup: CDR1 SGHAT, CDR2 FQNNGV. CDR3 in DNA: TGTGCCAGCAGCTTAGTACGGGGGGCATGGACTGAAGCTTTCTTT. Translating it yields CASSLVRGAWTEAFF. The full variable domain, with the rest looked up from reference TRBV11-2 and TRBJ1-1, is EAGVAQSPRYKIIEKRQSVAFWCNPISGHATLYWYQQILGQGPKLLIQFQNNGVVDDSQLPKDRFSAERLKGVDSTLKIQPAKLEDSAVYLCASSLVRGAWTEAFFGQGTRLTVV.